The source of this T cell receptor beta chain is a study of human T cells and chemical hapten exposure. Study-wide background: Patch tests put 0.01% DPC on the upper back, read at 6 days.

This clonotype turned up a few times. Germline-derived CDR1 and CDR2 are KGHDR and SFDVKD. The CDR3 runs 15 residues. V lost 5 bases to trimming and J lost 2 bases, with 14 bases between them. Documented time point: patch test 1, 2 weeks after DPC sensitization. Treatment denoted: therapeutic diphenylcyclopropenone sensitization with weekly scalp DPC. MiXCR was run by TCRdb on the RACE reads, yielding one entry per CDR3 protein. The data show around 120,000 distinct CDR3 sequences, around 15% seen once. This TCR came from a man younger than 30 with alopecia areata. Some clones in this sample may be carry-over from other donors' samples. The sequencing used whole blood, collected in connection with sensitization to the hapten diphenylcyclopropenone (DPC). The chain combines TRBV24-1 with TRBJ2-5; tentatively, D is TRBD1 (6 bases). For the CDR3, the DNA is TGTGCCACCAGTGGAAGGACAGACCATCAAGAGACCCAGTACTTC. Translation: CATSGRTDHQETQYF.